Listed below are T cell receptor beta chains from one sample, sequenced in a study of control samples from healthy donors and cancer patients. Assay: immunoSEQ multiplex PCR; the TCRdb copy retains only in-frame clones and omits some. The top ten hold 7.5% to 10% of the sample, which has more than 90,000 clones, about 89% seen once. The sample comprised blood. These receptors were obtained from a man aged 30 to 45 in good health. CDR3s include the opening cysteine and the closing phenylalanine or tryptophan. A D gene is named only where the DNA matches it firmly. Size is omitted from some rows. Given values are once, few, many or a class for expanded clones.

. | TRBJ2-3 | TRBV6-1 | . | TGTGCCAGCAGTGACGTGGGATTCGGAACAGATACGCAGTATTTT | CASSDVGFGTDTQYF
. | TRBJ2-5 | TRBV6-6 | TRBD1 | TGTGCCAGCAGTGAGCCAGGGGGCGCATGGACCCAGTACTTC | CASSEPGGAWTQYF
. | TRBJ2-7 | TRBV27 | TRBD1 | TGTGCCAGCAGTTTATCCGGACAGGGCTCCTACGAGCAGTACTTC | CASSLSGQGSYEQYF
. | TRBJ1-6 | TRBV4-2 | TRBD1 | TGTGCCAGCAGCCGCCGACAGGGGGCGGTGGATTCACCCCTCCACTTT | CASSRRQGAVDSPLHF
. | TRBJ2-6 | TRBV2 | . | TGTGCCAGCAGTGATTCCTGGACGGGGGCCAACGTCCTGACTTTC | CASSDSWTGANVLTF
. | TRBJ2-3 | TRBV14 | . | TGTGCCAGCAGCCGACAGACCTCTAGCACAGATACGCAGTATTTT | CASSRQTSSTDTQYF
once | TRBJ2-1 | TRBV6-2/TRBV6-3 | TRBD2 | TGTGCCAGCAGTTTTTTAGGACTAGCGGGAGGCGGGTTTTACAATGAGCAGTTCTTC | CASSFLGLAGGGFYNEQFF
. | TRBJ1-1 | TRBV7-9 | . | TGTGCCAGCAGCTTAGTAGTCAGCGAAGCTTTCTTT | CASSLVVSEAFF
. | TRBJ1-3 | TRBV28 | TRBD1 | TGTGCCAGCTATCCCGGGACAGGGTATGGAAACACCATATATTTT | CASYPGTGYGNTIYF
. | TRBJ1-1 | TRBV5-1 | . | TGCGCCAGCAGACAGGGTCTGAACACTGAAGCTTTCTTT | CASRQGLNTEAFF
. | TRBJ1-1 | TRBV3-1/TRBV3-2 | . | TGTGCCAGCAGCCGCCTGGGCGCCGTAGCTGAAGCTTTCTTT | CASSRLGAVAEAFF
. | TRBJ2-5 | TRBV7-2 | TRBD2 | TGTGCCAGCAGCGTCGGACTAGCGGGGAGAGAGACCCAGTACTTC | CASSVGLAGRETQYF
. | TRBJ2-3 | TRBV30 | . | TGTGCCTGGAGTGTCCGCGCGGGCACAGATACGCAGTATTTT | CAWSVRAGTDTQYF
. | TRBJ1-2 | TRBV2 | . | TGTGCCAGCTCGTTCACACGGGGTGGCTACACCTTC | CASSFTRGGYTF